This TCR beta chain was profiled in a study of Graves' ophthalmopathy and Graves' hyperthyroidism. In the study overall: Pretreatment peripheral blood was obtained at initial diagnosis. Findings of the study overall: Researchers report that a 13-signature model separated ophthalmopathy from stable hyperthyroidism, posting less than 90% sensitivity and roughly 83% specificity.

RNA transcripts served as template for amplifying TCR beta CDR3 sequences. RT-PCR with HTBI primers came first, then second-round multiplex PCR. TCRdb itself ran the multiplex PCR reads through MiXCR, one entry per CDR3 protein. The sample holds approximately 410,000 distinct CDR3 sequences, roughly 15% seen once. At least ten counts were recorded for this clonotype. Its antigen remains unidentified. The CDR3 extends over 14 amino acids. After removal of 6 bases from V and 9 bases from J, the junction contained 7 bases not matched to a gene. Patients newly diagnosed with hyperthyroidism, under 2 months' duration, were aged 18 to 65, the study reports. Patients were left out if they had other autoimmune diseases, uncontrolled infections, pregnancy or lactation.

The receptor's source is a woman between 18 and 29 years old with stable Graves' hyperthyroidism. J is TRBJ2-7 and V is TRBV12-3 or TRBV12-4; 14 nucleotides align to TRBD2. Sequencing was performed on peripheral blood. Here the CDR3 reads CASRLGLAGVRQYF. The DNA of the CDR3 is TGTGCCAGCAGACTGGGACTAGCGGGGGTTAGGCAGTACTTC.